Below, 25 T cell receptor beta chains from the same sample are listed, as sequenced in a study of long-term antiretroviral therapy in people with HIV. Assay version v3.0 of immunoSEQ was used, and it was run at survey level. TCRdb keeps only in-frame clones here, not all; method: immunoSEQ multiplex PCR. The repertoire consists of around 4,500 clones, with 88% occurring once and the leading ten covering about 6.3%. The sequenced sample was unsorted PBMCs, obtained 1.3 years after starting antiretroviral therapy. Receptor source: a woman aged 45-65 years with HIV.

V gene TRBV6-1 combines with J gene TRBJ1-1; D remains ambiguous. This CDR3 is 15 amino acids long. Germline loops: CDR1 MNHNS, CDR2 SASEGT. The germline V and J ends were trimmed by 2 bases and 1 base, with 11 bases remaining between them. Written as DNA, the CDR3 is TGTGCCAGCAGTGAATCCGGAGGAAAGAACACTGAAGCTTTCTTT. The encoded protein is CASSESGGKNTEAFF.

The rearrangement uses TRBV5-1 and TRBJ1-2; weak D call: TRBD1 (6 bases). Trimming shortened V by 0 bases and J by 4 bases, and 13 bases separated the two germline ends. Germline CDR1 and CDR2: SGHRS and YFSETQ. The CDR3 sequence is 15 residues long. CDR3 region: CASSLAGGGSYGYTF. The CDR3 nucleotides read TGCGCCAGCAGCTTGGCAGGAGGGGGGAGCTATGGCTACACCTTC.

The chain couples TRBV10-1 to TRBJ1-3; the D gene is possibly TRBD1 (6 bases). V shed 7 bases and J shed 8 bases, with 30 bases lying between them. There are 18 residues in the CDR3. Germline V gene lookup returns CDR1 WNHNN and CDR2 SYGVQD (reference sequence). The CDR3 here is CASTPPPFVGARVDTIYF. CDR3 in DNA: TGCGCCAGCACCCCTCCCCCATTTGTGGGGGCGCGGGTGGACACCATATATTTT.

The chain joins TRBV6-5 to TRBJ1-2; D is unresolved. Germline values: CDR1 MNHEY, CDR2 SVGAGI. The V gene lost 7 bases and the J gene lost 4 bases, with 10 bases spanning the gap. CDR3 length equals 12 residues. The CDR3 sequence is CASISALYGYTF. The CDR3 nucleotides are TGTGCCAGCATCTCAGCCCTCTATGGCTACACCTTC.

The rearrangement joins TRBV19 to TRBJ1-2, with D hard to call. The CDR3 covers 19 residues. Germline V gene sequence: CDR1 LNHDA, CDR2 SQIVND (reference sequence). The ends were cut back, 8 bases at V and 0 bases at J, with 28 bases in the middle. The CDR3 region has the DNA TGTGCCAGTTGGTTTAATATCGGGCCGAATCTTCGAGCTAACTATGGCTACACCTTC. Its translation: CASWFNIGPNLRANYGYTF. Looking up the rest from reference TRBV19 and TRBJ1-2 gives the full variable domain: DGGITQSPKYLFRKEGQNVTLSCEQNLNHDAMYWYRQDPGQGLRLIYYSQIVNDFQKGDIAEGYSVSREKKESFPLTVTSAQKNPTAFYLCASWFNIGPNLRANYGYTFGSGTRLTVV.

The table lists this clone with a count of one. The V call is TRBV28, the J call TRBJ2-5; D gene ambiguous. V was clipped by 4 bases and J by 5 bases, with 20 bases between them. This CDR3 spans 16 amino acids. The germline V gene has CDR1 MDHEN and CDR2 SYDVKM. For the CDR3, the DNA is TGTGCCAGCAGTTATGCACCGGTCCCCCGTTCGGAGACCCAGTACTTC. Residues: CASSYAPVPRSETQYF.

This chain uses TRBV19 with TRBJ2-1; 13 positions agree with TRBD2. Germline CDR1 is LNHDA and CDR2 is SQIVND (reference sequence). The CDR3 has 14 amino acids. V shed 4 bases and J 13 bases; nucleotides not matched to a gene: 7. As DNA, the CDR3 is TGTGCCAGTAGTAACTCGGGACTAGCGGGGATACAGTTCTTC. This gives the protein CASSNSGLAGIQFF.

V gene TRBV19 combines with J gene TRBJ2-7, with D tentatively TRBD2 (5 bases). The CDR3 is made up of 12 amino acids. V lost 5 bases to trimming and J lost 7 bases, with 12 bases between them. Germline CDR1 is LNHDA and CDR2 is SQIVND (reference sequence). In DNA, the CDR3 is TGTGCCAGTAGTGAAACGCAGCGGGAGCAGTACTTC. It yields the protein CASSETQREQYF.

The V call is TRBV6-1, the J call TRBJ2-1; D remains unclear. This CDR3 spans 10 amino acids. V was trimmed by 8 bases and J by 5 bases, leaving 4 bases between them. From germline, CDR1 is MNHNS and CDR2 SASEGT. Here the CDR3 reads CASRNNEQFF. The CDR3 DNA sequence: TGTGCCAGCCGCAACAATGAGCAGTTCTTC.

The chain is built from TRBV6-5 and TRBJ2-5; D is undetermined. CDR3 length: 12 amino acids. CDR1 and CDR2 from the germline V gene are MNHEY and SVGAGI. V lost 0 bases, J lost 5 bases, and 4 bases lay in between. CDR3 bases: TGTGCCAGCAGTTACTCAGGGGAGACCCAGTACTTC. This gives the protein CASSYSGETQYF.

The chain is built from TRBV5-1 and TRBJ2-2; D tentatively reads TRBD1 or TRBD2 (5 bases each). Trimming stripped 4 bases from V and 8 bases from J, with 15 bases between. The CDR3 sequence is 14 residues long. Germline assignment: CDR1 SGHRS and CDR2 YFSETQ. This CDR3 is CASSKTRGAGELFF. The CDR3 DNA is TGCGCCAGCAGCAAAACCCGAGGGGCAGGGGAGCTGTTTTTT.

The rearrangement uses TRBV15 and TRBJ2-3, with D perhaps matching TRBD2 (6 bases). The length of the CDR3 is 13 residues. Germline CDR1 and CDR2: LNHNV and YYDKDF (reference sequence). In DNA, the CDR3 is TGTGCGGGCGGGACGGGGTCCACAGATACGCAGTATTTT. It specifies CAGGTGSTDTQYF. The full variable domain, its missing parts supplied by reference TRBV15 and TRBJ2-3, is DAMVIQNPRYQVTQFGKPVTLSCSQTLNHNVMYWYQQKSSQAPKLLFHYYDKDFNNEADTPDNFQSRRPNTSFCFLDIRSPGLGDTAMYLCAGGTGSTDTQYFGPGTRLTVL.

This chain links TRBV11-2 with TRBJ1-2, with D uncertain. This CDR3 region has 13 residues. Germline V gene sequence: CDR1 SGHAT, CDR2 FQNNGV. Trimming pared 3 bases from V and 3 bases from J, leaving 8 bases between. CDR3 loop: CASSLGVHYGYTF. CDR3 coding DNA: TGTGCCAGCAGCTTGGGAGTACACTATGGCTACACCTTC.

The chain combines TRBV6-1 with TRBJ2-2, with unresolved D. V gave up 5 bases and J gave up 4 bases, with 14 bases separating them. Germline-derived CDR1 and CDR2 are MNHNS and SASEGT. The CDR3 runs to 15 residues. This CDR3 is CASSKLPVFTGELFF. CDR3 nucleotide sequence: TGTGCCAGCAGTAAGCTGCCCGTCTTCACCGGGGAGCTGTTTTTT.

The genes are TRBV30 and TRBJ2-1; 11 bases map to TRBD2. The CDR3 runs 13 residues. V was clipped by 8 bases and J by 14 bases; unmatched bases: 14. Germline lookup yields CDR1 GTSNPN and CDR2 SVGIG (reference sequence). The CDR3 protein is CAAEISGGASEFF. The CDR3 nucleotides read TGTGCCGCCGAGATTAGCGGGGGGGCTTCGGAGTTCTTC.

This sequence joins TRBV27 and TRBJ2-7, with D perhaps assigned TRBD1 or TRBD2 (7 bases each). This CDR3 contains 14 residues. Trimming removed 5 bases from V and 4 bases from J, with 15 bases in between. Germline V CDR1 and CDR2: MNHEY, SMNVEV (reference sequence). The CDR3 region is CASSHGTAGYEQYV. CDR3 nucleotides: TGTGCCAGCAGTCACGGGACAGCGGGATACGAGCAGTACGTC.

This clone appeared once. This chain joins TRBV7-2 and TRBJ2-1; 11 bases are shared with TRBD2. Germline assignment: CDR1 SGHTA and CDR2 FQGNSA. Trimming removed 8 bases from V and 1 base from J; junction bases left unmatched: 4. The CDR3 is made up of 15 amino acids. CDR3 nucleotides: TGTGCCAGCGTTAGGACTAGCGGGTCCTACAATGAGCAGTTCTTC. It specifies CASVRTSGSYNEQFF.

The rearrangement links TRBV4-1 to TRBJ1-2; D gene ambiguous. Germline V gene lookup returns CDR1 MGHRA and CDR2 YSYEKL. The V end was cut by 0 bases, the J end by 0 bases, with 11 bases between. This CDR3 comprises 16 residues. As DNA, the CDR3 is TGCGCCAGCAGCCAAGATAATGACCGGACTAACTATGGCTACACCTTC. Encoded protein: CASSQDNDRTNYGYTF.

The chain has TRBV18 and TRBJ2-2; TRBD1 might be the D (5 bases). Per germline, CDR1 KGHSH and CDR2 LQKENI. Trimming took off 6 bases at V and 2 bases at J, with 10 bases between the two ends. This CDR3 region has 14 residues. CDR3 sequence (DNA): TGTGCCAGCTCCGTAGGGGCCAACACCGGGGAGCTGTTTTTT. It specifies CASSVGANTGELFF.

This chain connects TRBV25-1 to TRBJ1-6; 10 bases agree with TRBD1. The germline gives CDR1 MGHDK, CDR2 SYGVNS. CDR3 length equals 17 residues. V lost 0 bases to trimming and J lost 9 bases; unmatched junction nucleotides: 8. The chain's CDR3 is CASSEYLSGTGVSPLHF. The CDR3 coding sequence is TGTGCCAGCAGTGAATATTTATCGGGGACAGGGGTTTCACCCCTCCACTTT.

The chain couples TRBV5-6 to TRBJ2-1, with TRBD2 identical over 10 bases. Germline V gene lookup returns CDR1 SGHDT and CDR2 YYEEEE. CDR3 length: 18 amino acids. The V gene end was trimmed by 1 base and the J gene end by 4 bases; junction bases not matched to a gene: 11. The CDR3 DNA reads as TGTGCCAGCAGCTTGTCAGGCCCTAGCGGGGGCCATTACAATGAGCAGTTCTTC. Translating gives CASSLSGPSGGHYNEQFF. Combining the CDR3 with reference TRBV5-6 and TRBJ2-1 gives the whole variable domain DAGVTQSPTHLIKTRGQQVTLRCSPKSGHDTVSWYQQALGQGPQFIFQYYEEEERQRGNFPDRFSGHQFPNYSSELNVNALLLGDSALYLCASSLSGPSGGHYNEQFFGPGTRLTVL.

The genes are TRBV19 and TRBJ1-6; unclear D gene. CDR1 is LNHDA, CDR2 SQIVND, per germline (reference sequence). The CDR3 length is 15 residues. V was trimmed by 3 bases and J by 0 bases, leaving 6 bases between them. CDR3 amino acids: CASSIGSSYNSPLHF. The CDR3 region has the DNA TGTGCCAGTAGTATCGGGAGCTCCTATAATTCACCCCTCCACTTT.

CDR3 in DNA: TGCGCCAGCAGCTCCGGCGGGGGGGCAAGGGAGCTGTTTTTT. Protein sequence: CASSSGGGARELFF. The rearrangement uses TRBV5-1 and TRBJ2-2; TRBD2 aligns across 9 bases. Trimming removed 3 bases from V and 9 bases from J; junction bases left unmatched: 6. In germline, CDR1 is SGHRS, CDR2 YFSETQ. The CDR3 is 14 amino acids.

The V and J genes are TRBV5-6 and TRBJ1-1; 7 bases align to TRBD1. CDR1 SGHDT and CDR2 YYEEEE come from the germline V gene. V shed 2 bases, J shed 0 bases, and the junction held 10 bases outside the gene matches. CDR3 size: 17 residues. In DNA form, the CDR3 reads TGTGCCAGCAGCTTCGAGGGGGCCCCTTTCGTGAACACTGAAGCTTTCTTT. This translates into CASSFEGAPFVNTEAFF. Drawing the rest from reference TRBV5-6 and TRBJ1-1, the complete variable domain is DAGVTQSPTHLIKTRGQQVTLRCSPKSGHDTVSWYQQALGQGPQFIFQYYEEEERQRGNFPDRFSGHQFPNYSSELNVNALLLGDSALYLCASSFEGAPFVNTEAFFGQGTRLTVV.

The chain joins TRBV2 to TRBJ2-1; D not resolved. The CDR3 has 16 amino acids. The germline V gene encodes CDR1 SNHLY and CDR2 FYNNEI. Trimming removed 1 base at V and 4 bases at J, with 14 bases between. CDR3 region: CASSEGEGLGYNEQFF. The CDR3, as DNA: TGTGCCAGCAGTGAAGGGGAAGGGCTGGGGTACAATGAGCAGTTCTTC.